A selection of T cell receptor beta chains follows, all from one sample in a study of T-cell reconstitution after alpha-beta-depleted transplantation in children. MiXCR, run by TCRdb on the PCR reads, gives a single entry per CDR3 protein. Here the sample spans over 550,000 distinct CDR3 sequences, about 11% being singletons. Specimen: PBMCs from the stem cell graft donor, collected from the stem cell graft. The receptors were sampled from a human donor who donated a stem cell graft to a child with acute myeloid leukemia. The CDR3 runs from the conserved cysteine through the conserved F or W. The order of the fields is D gene, J gene, V gene, clone size, CDR3 DNA, CDR3 protein. A D gene is named only where the DNA matches it firmly. Not every row has a clone size; where given, it reads once, few, many or a size class.

-	TRBJ1-4	TRBV6-1	-	TGTGCCAGCAGTACGGGAGCCGGGGGGAATGAAAAACTGTTTTTT	CASSTGAGGNEKLFF
TRBD2	TRBJ2-1	TRBV6-4	few	TGTGCCAGCAAACCTTCTAGCGGGGATTCCTACAATGAGCAGTTCTTC	CASKPSSGDSYNEQFF
TRBD2	TRBJ2-5	TRBV7-7	-	TGTGCTAGCAGCCCGCTAGCGGGGCTACGAGCGACCCAGTACTTC	CASSPLAGLRATQYF
-	TRBJ1-1	TRBV29-1	many	TGCAGCGTTGAAGGGGGAGGGGGGCGCACTGAAGCTTTCTTT	CSVEGGGGRTEAFF
TRBD2	TRBJ2-7	TRBV7-2	-	TGTGCCAGCAAGGGGAGGGGGACTAGCACCTACGAGCAGTACTTC	CASKGRGTSTYEQYF
-	TRBJ2-2	TRBV7-2	many	TGTGCCAGCAGCCCCAAAGCGGATACCGGGGAGCTGTTTTTT	CASSPKADTGELFF
-	TRBJ2-7	TRBV25-1	few	TGTGCCAGCAGGTCTCCGGGACTCCTCTACGAGCAGTACTTC	CASRSPGLLYEQYF
-	TRBJ1-2	TRBV11-2	-	TGTGCCAGCAGCCCCACGGAAGCCTGGGGCTACACCTTC	CASSPTEAWGYTF
-	TRBJ2-5	TRBV20-1	many	TGCAGTGGGCGAGGGGGGTGGGACCAAGAGACCCAGTACTTC	CSGRGGWDQETQYF
TRBD2	TRBJ2-7	TRBV7-2	-	TGTGCCAGCAGCTTTGGGGGGGTCTGGGAGCAGTACTTC	CASSFGGVWEQYF
-	TRBJ1-1	TRBV9	many	TGTGCCAGCAGCGTAGCTACGGGGGGCATGAACACTGAAGCTTTCTTT	CASSVATGGMNTEAFF
-	TRBJ2-2	TRBV24-1	many	TGTGCCACCAGTGATTTGGACGGGACGGGGAACACCGGGGAGCTGTTTTTT	CATSDLDGTGNTGELFF
-	TRBJ2-1	TRBV7-8	few	TGTGCCAGCAGCTTAATGGTTGGCAGCAGCTCCTACAATGAGCAGTTCTTC	CASSLMVGSSSYNEQFF
-	TRBJ2-6	TRBV29-1	many	TGCAGCGTTGTCCGGGGGACAGTCTCTGGGGCCAACGTCCTGACTTTC	CSVVRGTVSGANVLTF
TRBD2	TRBJ2-1	TRBV20-1	few	TGCAGTGCGCCTCGGAGCGGGAGTGCCTACAATGAGCAGTTCTTC	CSAPRSGSAYNEQFF
-	TRBJ2-2	TRBV20-1	few	TGCAGTGCTACCCCCCCAGCGATCACCGGGGAGCTGTTTTTT	CSATPPAITGELFF
-	TRBJ2-7	TRBV20-1	few	TGCAGTGCTAGCTGGGACTTGACCTACGAGCAGTACTTC	CSASWDLTYEQYF
TRBD2	TRBJ2-7	TRBV6-2/TRBV6-3	-	TGTGCCAGCAGCGGGAGGGCCGAAGAGCAGTACTTC	CASSGRAEEQYF
TRBD2	TRBJ2-3	TRBV7-9	-	TGTGCCAGCAGCTACTGGGGGGGACGCACAGATACGCAGTATTTT	CASSYWGGRTDTQYF
TRBD2	TRBJ2-1	TRBV20-1	-	TGCAGTGCTAGATTCCCGGGGGGGGATGAGCAGTTCTTC	CSARFPGGDEQFF
-	TRBJ2-3	TRBV20-1	-	TGCAGTGCTAGAAAGCCCCCAGATACGCAGTATTTT	CSARKPPDTQYF
-	TRBJ2-3	TRBV10-3	-	TGTGCCATCACCAGGGGGCGGGAGGGCCCCCCAGATACGCAGTATTTT	CAITRGREGPPDTQYF
-	TRBJ2-2	TRBV6-4	many	TGTGCCAGCAGTGCCGCGAGCACCGGGGAGCTGTTTTTT	CASSAASTGELFF
TRBD2	TRBJ2-1	TRBV20-1	-	TGCAGTGCGCAACGCGGGAGTGGGGGGAATGAGCAGTTCTTC	CSAQRGSGGNEQFF
TRBD1	TRBJ2-1	TRBV7-2	-	TGTGCCAGCAGCAAAACCGGGACAGGGGGTATCAATGAGCAGTTCTTC	CASSKTGTGGINEQFF
TRBD1	TRBJ2-7	TRBV20-1	many	TGCAGTGCCAACAGACACCTGGGGACAGGGGGTAACGAGCAGTACTTC	CSANRHLGTGGNEQYF
-	TRBJ2-1	TRBV25-1	few	TGTGCCAGCACACCGGGAGCCGGACACAATGAGCAGTTCTTC	CASTPGAGHNEQFF
TRBD1	TRBJ1-1	TRBV5-4	few	TGTGCCAGCAGCTTACAGGGGCGTTTGAACACTGAAGCTTTCTTT	CASSLQGRLNTEAFF
-	TRBJ2-1	TRBV10-3	few	TGTGCCATCAGTGAAACCCTAGGCGCCTACAATGAGCAGTTCTTC	CAISETLGAYNEQFF